This is a list of T cell receptor beta chains from one sample in a study of T-cell memory formation after mild COVID-19. TCRdb fed the 5' RACE reads into MiXCR, producing one record per CDR3 protein. In the table there are some 180,000 distinct CDR3 sequences, roughly 20% of which are singletons. Sequenced material: PBMCs or a T cell subset sorted from them (not recorded which). Receptors were obtained from a man younger than 35 who had mild COVID-19 (a few samples of this study predate the infection). Cell type and time point are not known. The CDR3 runs from the conserved cysteine through the conserved F or W. D genes are given only for firm matches. The size entry is marked missing in some rows and otherwise reads once, few, many or a size class.

d_gene,j_gene,abundance,v_gene,CDR3aa,CDR3nt
-,TRBJ2-3,few,TRBV12-3/TRBV12-4,CASFTTDTDTQYF,TGTGCCAGCTTTACTACCGACACAGATACGCAGTATTTT
TRBD1,TRBJ1-5,-,TRBV20-1,CSASLTGSGSDQPQHF,TGCAGTGCTAGTTTGACAGGGTCGGGATCAGATCAGCCCCAGCATTTT
-,TRBJ2-7,few,TRBV9,CASSVGPANEQYF,TGTGCCAGCAGCGTAGGTCCGGCGAACGAGCAGTACTTC
TRBD1,TRBJ2-2,few,TRBV28,CASSSTGATGELFF,TGTGCCAGCAGTTCGACAGGGGCCACCGGGGAGCTGTTTTTT
TRBD1,TRBJ2-4,few,TRBV20-1,CSAGQVPSSIQYF,TGCAGTGCCGGACAGGTACCCAGTAGCATTCAGTACTTC
-,TRBJ1-1,few,TRBV3-1,CASSQGVGTEAFF,TGTGCCAGCAGCCAAGGAGTTGGAACTGAAGCTTTCTTT
-,TRBJ2-7,-,TRBV6-1,CASSHRGISYEQYF,TGTGCCAGCAGTCATAGGGGGATCTCCTACGAGCAGTACTTC
TRBD2,TRBJ2-1,few,TRBV28,CASSSAGGPYNEQFF,TGTGCCAGCAGTTCTGCGGGGGGGCCTTACAATGAGCAGTTCTTC
-,TRBJ2-3,-,TRBV7-2,CASSSHGPGKVDTQYF,TGTGCCAGCAGCTCCCATGGGCCCGGCAAGGTAGATACGCAGTATTTT
-,TRBJ1-1,-,TRBV20-1,CSARDRGGRRAFF,TGCAGTGCTAGAGACCGAGGGGGGCGCAGAGCTTTCTTT
TRBD1,TRBJ1-2,few,TRBV5-1,CASSEGQGNYGYTF,TGCGCCAGCAGCGAGGGACAGGGAAACTATGGCTACACCTTC
-,TRBJ2-2,few,TRBV24-1,CATSDSRSTGELFF,TGTGCCACCAGTGACTCCAGGAGCACCGGGGAGCTGTTTTTT
-,TRBJ2-3,-,TRBV7-9,CASSSGWGTDTQYF,TGTGCCAGCAGTTCCGGATGGGGCACAGATACGCAGTATTTT
-,TRBJ1-3,-,TRBV7-9,CAFGARSSGNTIYF,TGTGCTTTTGGGGCCAGAAGCTCTGGAAACACCATATATTTT
-,TRBJ1-6,-,TRBV12-3/TRBV12-4,CASSPQWGNSPLHF,TGTGCCAGCAGCCCCCAGTGGGGTAATTCACCCCTCCACTTT
TRBD1,TRBJ1-1,-,TRBV2,CASRRQGMYTEAFF,TGTGCCAGCAGGAGACAGGGGATGTACACTGAAGCTTTCTTT
TRBD2,TRBJ2-5,-,TRBV5-6,CASSLVAGGAQETQYF,TGTGCCAGCAGCTTGGTGGCGGGGGGTGCCCAAGAGACCCAGTACTTC
TRBD2,TRBJ2-1,-,TRBV2,CASSKEAGDYNEQFF,TGTGCCAGCAGTAAGGAAGCGGGGGATTACAATGAGCAGTTCTTC
-,TRBJ1-1,-,TRBV6-1,CASSGTVNTEAFF,TGTGCCAGCAGTGGGACAGTGAACACTGAAGCTTTCTTT
-,TRBJ1-3,-,TRBV5-6,CAGSTESGNTIYF,TGTGCCGGATCTACAGAGTCTGGAAACACCATATATTTT
-,TRBJ1-1,-,TRBV5-1,CASSLEWGMNTEAFF,TGCGCCAGCAGCTTGGAATGGGGGATGAACACTGAAGCTTTCTTT
-,TRBJ1-1,many,TRBV7-3,CASSLYSHTEAFF,TGTGCCAGCAGCTTATACAGCCACACTGAAGCTTTCTTT
-,TRBJ1-2,-,TRBV12-3/TRBV12-4,CASSLAGSVGGYTF,TGTGCCAGCAGTCTAGCAGGAAGTGTAGGAGGCTACACCTTC
-,TRBJ2-7,few,TRBV5-1,CASSLGQGFEQYF,TGCGCCAGCAGCTTGGGCCAGGGGTTCGAGCAGTACTTC
TRBD2,TRBJ2-3,many,TRBV6-5,CASSGPGTKSGTDTQYF,TGTGCCAGCAGTGGACCCGGGACTAAGTCGGGCACAGATACGCAGTATTTT
-,TRBJ1-2,-,TRBV28,CASSIPPGARGYTF,TGTGCCAGCAGTATCCCCCCGGGGGCGCGGGGCTACACCTTC
-,TRBJ1-2,-,TRBV2,CASSEGWGIHGYTF,TGTGCCAGCAGTGAAGGTTGGGGTATTCATGGCTACACCTTC
-,TRBJ1-2,few,TRBV4-2,CASSQDIYGYTF,TGTGCCAGCAGCCAAGATATCTATGGCTACACCTTC
-,TRBJ1-1,-,TRBV6-2/TRBV6-3,CASSYMENTEAFF,TGTGCCAGCAGTTACATGGAGAACACTGAAGCTTTCTTT
TRBD2,TRBJ2-1,few,TRBV5-1,CASSLETVALAGLGEQFF,TGCGCCAGCAGCTTGGAAACGGTTGCGCTAGCGGGGTTAGGTGAGCAGTTCTTC
-,TRBJ1-2,-,TRBV30,CAWTESWGRNGYTF,TGTGCCTGGACGGAGAGTTGGGGACGAAATGGCTACACCTTC
-,TRBJ2-1,few,TRBV7-9,CASSLGETAWAINEQFF,TGTGCCAGCAGCTTAGGGGAGACGGCGTGGGCCATCAATGAGCAGTTCTTC
TRBD1,TRBJ1-2,many,TRBV7-9,CASSLTGGGYTF,TGTGCCAGCAGCTTGACAGGGGGTGGCTACACCTTC
-,TRBJ2-5,many,TRBV3-1,CASSGGLVETQYF,TGTGCCAGCAGCGGGGGTCTGGTGGAGACCCAGTACTTC
TRBD2,TRBJ2-7,-,TRBV20-1,CSARVNLAGSYEQYF,TGCAGTGCTAGAGTCAACCTAGCGGGGTCCTACGAGCAGTACTTC
TRBD2,TRBJ2-3,few,TRBV5-6,CASSSSGGAFTDTQYF,TGTGCCAGCAGCTCTAGCGGGGGGGCCTTCACAGATACGCAGTATTTT
-,TRBJ2-4,-,TRBV20-1,CSASGLSIQYF,TGCAGTGCTTCGGGACTGAGCATTCAGTACTTC
-,TRBJ1-1,few,TRBV7-3,CASSLLVNTEAFF,TGTGCCAGCAGCCTATTGGTGAACACTGAAGCTTTCTTT
-,TRBJ1-4,few,TRBV19,CASSISHTSEKLFF,TGTGCCAGTAGTATTTCCCATACCAGTGAAAAACTGTTTTTT
-,TRBJ2-2,-,TRBV7-6,CASSLELSNTGELFF,TGTGCCAGCAGCTTAGAACTGTCGAACACCGGGGAGCTGTTTTTT
-,TRBJ1-1,few,TRBV5-1,CASSPSGQNTEAFF,TGCGCCAGCAGCCCCTCTGGGCAGAACACTGAAGCTTTCTTT
-,TRBJ2-7,-,TRBV29-1,CSVSHSLGGSLSYEQYF,TGCAGCGTTTCACACTCTCTTGGGGGCTCCCTCTCCTACGAGCAGTACTTC
TRBD1,TRBJ2-6,-,TRBV27,CASSLSGWDRALPGANVLTF,TGTGCCAGCAGTTTATCTGGTTGGGACAGGGCCTTACCTGGGGCCAACGTCCTGACTTTC
TRBD1,TRBJ2-7,-,TRBV27,CASRRDRGSYEQYF,TGTGCCAGCCGCCGGGACAGGGGGTCCTACGAGCAGTACTTC
-,TRBJ2-3,-,TRBV5-6,CASSLRRTSSTDTQYF,TGTGCCAGCAGCTTGAGACGGACTTCTAGCACAGATACGCAGTATTTT
TRBD1,TRBJ2-4,few,TRBV7-9,CASSQPGQGISLAKNIQYF,TGTGCCAGCAGCCAGCCGGGACAGGGGATTTCTCTAGCCAAAAACATTCAGTACTTC
TRBD2,TRBJ2-1,few,TRBV5-1,CASSFGLAGVLNNEQFF,TGCGCCAGCAGCTTCGGACTAGCGGGGGTTCTGAACAATGAGCAGTTCTTC
-,TRBJ1-2,-,TRBV19,CASQGDRYGYTF,TGTGCGAGTCAAGGGGACCGCTATGGCTACACCTTC
-,TRBJ2-7,few,TRBV7-2,CASSFLGVYEQYF,TGTGCCAGCAGCTTCCTAGGGGTCTACGAGCAGTACTTC
-,TRBJ1-1,-,TRBV5-1,CASSSSSLMNTEAFF,TGCGCCAGCAGCTCCAGCTCCTTAATGAACACTGAAGCTTTCTTT